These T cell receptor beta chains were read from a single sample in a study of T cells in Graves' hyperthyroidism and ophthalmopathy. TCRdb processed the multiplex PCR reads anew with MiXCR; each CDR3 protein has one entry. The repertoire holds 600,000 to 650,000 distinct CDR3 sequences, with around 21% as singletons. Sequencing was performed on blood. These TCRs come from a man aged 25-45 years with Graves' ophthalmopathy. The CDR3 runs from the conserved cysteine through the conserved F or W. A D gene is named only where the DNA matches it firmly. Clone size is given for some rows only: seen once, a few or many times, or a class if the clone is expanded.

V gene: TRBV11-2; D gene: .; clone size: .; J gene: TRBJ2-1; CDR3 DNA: TGTGCCAGCAGCTTAGATTGGGGAAAGCAGTTCTTC; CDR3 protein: CASSLDWGKQFF
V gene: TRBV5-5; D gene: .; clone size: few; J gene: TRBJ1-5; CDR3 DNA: TGTGCCAGCAGCTTGTTATCAGGGTCCAATCAGCCCCAGCATTTT; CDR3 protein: CASSLLSGSNQPQHF
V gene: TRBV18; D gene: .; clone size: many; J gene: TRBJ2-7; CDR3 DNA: TGTGCCAGCTCACCACCGAATGGCAGGGACCTTGAGCAGTACTTC; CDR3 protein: CASSPPNGRDLEQYF
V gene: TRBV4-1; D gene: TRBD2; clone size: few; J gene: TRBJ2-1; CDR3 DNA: TGCGCCAGCAGCCCTGGGACTAGCGGATACTACAATGAGCAGTTCTTC; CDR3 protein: CASSPGTSGYYNEQFF
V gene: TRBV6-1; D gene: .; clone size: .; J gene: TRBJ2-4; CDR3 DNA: TGTGCCAGCAGTGAGCGGGCCGCAGGCAAAAACATTCAGTACTTC; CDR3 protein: CASSERAAGKNIQYF
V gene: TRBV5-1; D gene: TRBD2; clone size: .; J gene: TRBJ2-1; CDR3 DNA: TGCGCCAGCAGCTTGGCCGAGGCGGGAGGGGACAATGAGCAGTTCTTC; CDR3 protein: CASSLAEAGGDNEQFF
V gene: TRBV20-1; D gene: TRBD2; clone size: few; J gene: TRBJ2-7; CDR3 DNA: TGCAGTGCTAGAGACCCTAGCGGCCCCTCCTACGAGCAGTACTTC; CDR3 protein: CSARDPSGPSYEQYF
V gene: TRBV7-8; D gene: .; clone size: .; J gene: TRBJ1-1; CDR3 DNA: TGTGCCGGGGGGGGGGGCGCTGAAGCTTTCTTT; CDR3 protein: CAGGGGAEAFF
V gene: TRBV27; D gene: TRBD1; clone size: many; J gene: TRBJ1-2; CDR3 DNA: TGTGCCAGCAGTCCGCAGGGACAGTTATATGGCTACACCTTC; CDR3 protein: CASSPQGQLYGYTF
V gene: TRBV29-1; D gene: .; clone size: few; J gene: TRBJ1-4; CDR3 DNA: TGCAGCGTTCGCCGGACAGCCTATGAAAAACTGTTTTTT; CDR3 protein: CSVRRTAYEKLFF
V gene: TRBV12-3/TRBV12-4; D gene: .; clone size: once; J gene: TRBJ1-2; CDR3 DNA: TGTGCCAGCAGTTTTGTACCCGGGACGTCAGATGGCTACACCTTC; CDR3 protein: CASSFVPGTSDGYTF
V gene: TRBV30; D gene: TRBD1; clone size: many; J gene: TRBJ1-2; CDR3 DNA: TGTGCCTGGAGTACGCCGGGACAGGGAAACCCGTATGGCTACACCTTC; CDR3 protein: CAWSTPGQGNPYGYTF
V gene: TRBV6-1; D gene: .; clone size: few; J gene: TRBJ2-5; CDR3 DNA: TGTGCCAGCAGTTACAGGGATTCACGGGAGACCCAGTACTTC; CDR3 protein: CASSYRDSRETQYF
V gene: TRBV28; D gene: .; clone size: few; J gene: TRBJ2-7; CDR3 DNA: TGTGCCAGCAGTTCTTCCGGGACACTAGCCTACGAGCAGTACTTC; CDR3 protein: CASSSSGTLAYEQYF
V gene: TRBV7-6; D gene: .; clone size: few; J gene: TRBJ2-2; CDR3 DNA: TGTGCCAGCAGCTTAGCGGTTGAGGACACCGGGGAGCTGTTTTTT; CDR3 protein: CASSLAVEDTGELFF
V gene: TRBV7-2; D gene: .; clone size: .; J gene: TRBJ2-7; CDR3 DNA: TGTGCCAGCACCCCGGGCGACGAGCAGTACTTC; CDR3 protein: CASTPGDEQYF
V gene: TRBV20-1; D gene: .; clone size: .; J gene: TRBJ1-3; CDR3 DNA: TGCAGTGCTAGAGACTCAGACAAGAGCTCTGGAAACACCATATATTTT; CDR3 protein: CSARDSDKSSGNTIYF
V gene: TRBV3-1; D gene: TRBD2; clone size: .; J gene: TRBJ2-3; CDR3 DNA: TGTGCCAGCAGCCAACGACAGCGGGAGATCCCAGATACGCAGTATTTT; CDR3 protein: CASSQRQREIPDTQYF
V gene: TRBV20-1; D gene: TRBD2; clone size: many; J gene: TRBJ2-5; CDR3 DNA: TGCAGTGCTAGGGGGACTAGCGAGCCTCAAGAGACCCAGTACTTC; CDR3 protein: CSARGTSEPQETQYF
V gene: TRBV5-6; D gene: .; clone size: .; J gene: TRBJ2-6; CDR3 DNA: TGTGCCAGCAGCTTGGGCGGGGGCAGGGTCTCTGGGGCCAACGTCCTGACTTTC; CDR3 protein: CASSLGGGRVSGANVLTF
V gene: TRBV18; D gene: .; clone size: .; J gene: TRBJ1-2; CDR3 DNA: TGTGCCAGCTCACTTTCCTTGAGGGAACCTACCGGGACAAACACCTTC; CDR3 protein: CASSLSLREPTGTNTF
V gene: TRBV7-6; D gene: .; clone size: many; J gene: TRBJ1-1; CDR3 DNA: TGTGCCAGCAGCCATCGTCGGGGAGCCCTGGGCACTGAAGCTTTCTTT; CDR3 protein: CASSHRRGALGTEAFF
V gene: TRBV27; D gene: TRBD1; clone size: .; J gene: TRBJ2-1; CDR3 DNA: TGTGCCAGCAGTGATCCGACAGGGTCCCTGGGTAATGAGCAGTTCTTC; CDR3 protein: CASSDPTGSLGNEQFF
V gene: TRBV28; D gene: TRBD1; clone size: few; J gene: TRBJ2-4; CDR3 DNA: TGTGCCAGCAGCCCTCACAGGGGAGCCAAAAACATTCAGTACTTC; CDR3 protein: CASSPHRGAKNIQYF
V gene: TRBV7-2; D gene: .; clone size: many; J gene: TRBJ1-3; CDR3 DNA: TGTGCCAGCAGCTTAGTCAGGACCGCTGGAAACACCATATATTTT; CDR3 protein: CASSLVRTAGNTIYF
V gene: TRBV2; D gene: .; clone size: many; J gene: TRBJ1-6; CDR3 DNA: TGTGCCAGCAGACTTCCAGGTTCACCCCTCCACTTT; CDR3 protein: CASRLPGSPLHF
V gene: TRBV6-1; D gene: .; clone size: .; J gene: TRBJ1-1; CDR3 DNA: TGTGCCAGCACCCACTGGGGGGACGACACTGAAGCTTTCTTT; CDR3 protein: CASTHWGDDTEAFF
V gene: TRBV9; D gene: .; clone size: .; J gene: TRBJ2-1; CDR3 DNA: TGTGCCAGCAGCCCTCCTCCGGGACCTTACAATGAGCAGTTCTTC; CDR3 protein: CASSPPPGPYNEQFF
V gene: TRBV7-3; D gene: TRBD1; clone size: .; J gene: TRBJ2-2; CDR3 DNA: TGTGCCAGCAGCTTATCGGGACAGGGGACCGGGGAGCTGTTTTTT; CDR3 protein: CASSLSGQGTGELFF
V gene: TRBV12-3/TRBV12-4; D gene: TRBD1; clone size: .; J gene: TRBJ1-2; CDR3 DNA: TGTGCCAGCAGTCGCGAGGGGACAGGGCGAGGCTACACCTTC; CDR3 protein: CASSREGTGRGYTF
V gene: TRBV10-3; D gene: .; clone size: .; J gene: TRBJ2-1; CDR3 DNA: TGTGCCATCAGTGACCGCCGGGGGGCGGATGAGCAGTTCTTC; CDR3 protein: CAISDRRGADEQFF
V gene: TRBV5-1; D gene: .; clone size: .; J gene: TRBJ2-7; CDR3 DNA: TGCGCCAGCAGCTTGGATGGACAGTCCTACGAGCAGTACTTC; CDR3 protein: CASSLDGQSYEQYF
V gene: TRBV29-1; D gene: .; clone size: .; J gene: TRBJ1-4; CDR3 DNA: TGCAGCGTCACCTGGGGTACCGGTAATGAAAAACTGTTTTTT; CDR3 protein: CSVTWGTGNEKLFF
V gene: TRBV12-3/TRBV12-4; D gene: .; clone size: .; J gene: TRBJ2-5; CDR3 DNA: TGTGCCAGCAGTTTAGGGTCGGGCACAGGGAACGAGTACTTC; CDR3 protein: CASSLGSGTGNEYF
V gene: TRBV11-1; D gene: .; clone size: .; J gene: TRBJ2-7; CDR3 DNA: TGTGCCAGCAGCTACAGAGTAACCTACGAGCAGTACTTC; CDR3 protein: CASSYRVTYEQYF
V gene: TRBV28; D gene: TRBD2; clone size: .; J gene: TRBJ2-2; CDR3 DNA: TGTGCCAGCAGGCGGGGGGTGAACACCGGGGAGCTGTTTTTT; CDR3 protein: CASRRGVNTGELFF
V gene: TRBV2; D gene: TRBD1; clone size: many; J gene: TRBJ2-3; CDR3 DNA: TGTGCCAGCAGGGACGACAGGGTACGCACAGATACGCAGTATTTT; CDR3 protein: CASRDDRVRTDTQYF
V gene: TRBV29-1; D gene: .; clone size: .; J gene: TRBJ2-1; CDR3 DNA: TGCAGCGTTGACCCGACGAATGAGCAGTTCTTC; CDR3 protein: CSVDPTNEQFF
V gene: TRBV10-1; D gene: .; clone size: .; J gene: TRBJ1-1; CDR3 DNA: TGCGCCAGCAGTGGGTCGGCTGGGAACACTGAAGCTTTCTTT; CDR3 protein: CASSGSAGNTEAFF
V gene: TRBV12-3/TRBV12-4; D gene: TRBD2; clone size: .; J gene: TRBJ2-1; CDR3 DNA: TGTGCCAGCACCCGCGGACTAGCGGTTTACAATGAGCAGTTCTTC; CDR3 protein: CASTRGLAVYNEQFF
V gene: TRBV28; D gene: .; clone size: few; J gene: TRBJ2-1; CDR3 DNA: TGTGCCAGCAGTTTATCACCAACTGGTGAGCAGTTCTTC; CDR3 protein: CASSLSPTGEQFF
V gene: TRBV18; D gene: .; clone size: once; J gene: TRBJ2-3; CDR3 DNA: TGTGCCAGCTCACCACAGGACTCGACAGATACGCAGTATTTT; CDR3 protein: CASSPQDSTDTQYF
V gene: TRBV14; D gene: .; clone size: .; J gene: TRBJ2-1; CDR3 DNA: TGTGCCAGCAGCCAAGTGGGAGGAACATCGTTCTTC; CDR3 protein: CASSQVGGTSFF
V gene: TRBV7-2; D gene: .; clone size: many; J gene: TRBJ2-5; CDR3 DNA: TGTGCCAGCAGCTTAGTAGGCAGCCTGGGGGAGACCCAGTACTTC; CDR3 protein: CASSLVGSLGETQYF
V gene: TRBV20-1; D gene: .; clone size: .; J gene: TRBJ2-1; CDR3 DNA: TGCAGTGCTAGAGTCCTCCGGACTACCAATGAGCAGTTCTTC; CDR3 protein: CSARVLRTTNEQFF
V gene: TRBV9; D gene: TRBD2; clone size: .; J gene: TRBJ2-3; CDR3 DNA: TGTGCCAGCAGCGCCCCCGGGACTAGCGGGGTAACTAGCACAGATACGCAGTATTTT; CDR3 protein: CASSAPGTSGVTSTDTQYF
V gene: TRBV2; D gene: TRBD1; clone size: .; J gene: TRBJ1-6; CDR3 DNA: TGTGCCAGCAGTGAAGAAGGGGACAGGACATCACCCCTCCACTTT; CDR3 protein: CASSEEGDRTSPLHF
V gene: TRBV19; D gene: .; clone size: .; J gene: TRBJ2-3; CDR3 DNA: TGTGCCAGTAGTATCGGGCTGGGTAGCACAGATACGCAGTATTTT; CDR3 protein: CASSIGLGSTDTQYF
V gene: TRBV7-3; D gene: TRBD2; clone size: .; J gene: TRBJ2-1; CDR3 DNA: TGTGCCAGCAGCGTAGGAAGGGTGGCGGGGGGCTACAATGAGCAGTTCTTC; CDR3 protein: CASSVGRVAGGYNEQFF
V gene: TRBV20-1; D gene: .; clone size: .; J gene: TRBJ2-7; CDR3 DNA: TGCAGTCTGGCGGATCTCCTCTCCTACGAGCAGTACTTC; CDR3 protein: CSLADLLSYEQYF